These 16 T cell receptor beta chains were sequenced from one sample in a study of T cell repertoires in cytomegalovirus infection. These receptors lack a known antigen. MiXCR, run by TCRdb on the reads, gives a single entry per CDR3 protein. The top ten clones hold roughly two thirds of a sample with around 69,000 distinct CDR3 sequences, approximately 22% of them seen once. Material: CD8+ T cells from cultured PBMCs, obtained from culture after CMV antigen stimulation. Receptors originate from a human donor in good health (CMV status not recorded). Some clones in this sample may be carry-over from other donors' samples.

This clonotype was picked up a small number of times. The chain recombines TRBV7-2 with TRBJ2-5, with TRBD2 matching over 15 bases. CDR1 and CDR2 from the germline V gene are SGHTA and FQGNSA. The V and J ends lost 4 bases and 4 bases, in that order; junction bases with no gene match: 4. The CDR3 contains 16 residues. The CDR3 bases are TGTGCCAGCAGCTGGACTAGCGGGGGGGCCTTAGAGACCCAGTACTTC. Translated: CASSWTSGGALETQYF.

This clonotype was recorded a few times. The chain employs TRBV29-1 and TRBJ1-1; unclear D gene. Trimming removed 1 base from V and 4 bases from J, with 7 bases in between. CDR1 and CDR2 from the germline V gene are SQVTM and ANQGSEA. The CDR3 length is 12 residues. The CDR3 region is CSVEGKGTEAFF. In DNA, the CDR3 is TGCAGCGTTGAAGGGAAGGGCACTGAAGCTTTCTTT. Variable domain in full (rest from reference TRBV29-1 and TRBJ1-1): SAVISQKPSRDICQRGTSLTIQCQVDSQVTMMFWYRQQPGQSLTLIATANQGSEATYESGFVIDKFPISRPNLTFSTLTVSNMSPEDSSIYLCSVEGKGTEAFFGQGTRLTVV.

V is TRBV20-1 and J is TRBJ1-1; no firm D call. V lost 0 bases and J 5 bases, leaving 10 bases between the germline ends. Germline loops: CDR1 DFQATT, CDR2 SNEGSKA (reference sequence). CDR3 length equals 13 residues. CDR3 nucleotide sequence: TGCAGTGCTAGAGATCCTTGGACTACTGAAGCTTTCTTT. This gives the protein CSARDPWTTEAFF.

A few counts support this clonotype. The chain links TRBV7-2 to TRBJ1-4; D unresolved. V gave up 0 bases and J gave up 8 bases, with 16 bases separating them. Germline V gene sequence: CDR1 SGHTA, CDR2 FQGNSA. The CDR3 sequence is 16 residues long. DNA of the CDR3: TGTGCCAGCAGCTTAGCGCACGTGGGTCGCGGAGAAAAACTGTTTTTT. This encodes CASSLAHVGRGEKLFF.

A few counts support this clonotype. V is TRBV20-1 and J is TRBJ1-1; possible D gene TRBD1, 6 bases. Deletions cut 5 bases from V and 1 base from J, with 20 bases between. The CDR3 extends over 16 amino acids. Germline V lookup: CDR1 DFQATT, CDR2 SNEGSKA (reference sequence). CDR3 sequence reads: CSAPHGQGTRNTEAFF. The DNA for the CDR3 is TGCAGTGCTCCACATGGTCAGGGGACTAGGAACACTGAAGCTTTCTTT.

This clonotype was observed a handful of times. The V call is TRBV15, the J call TRBJ2-5; TRBD1 is a possible D gene (6 bases). The CDR3 sequence is 15 residues long. Per germline, CDR1 LNHNV and CDR2 YYDKDF (reference sequence). Trimming removed 8 bases from V and 3 bases from J, with 19 bases in between. Written as DNA, the CDR3 is TGTGCCACCTGGACAGACCGGAGGTGGGAAGAGACCCAGTACTTC. It codes for CATWTDRRWEETQYF.

This clonotype was detected a few times. CDR3 coding DNA: TGTGCCAGCAGCTTCTCCACCGGGGAGCTGTTTTTT. It codes for CASSFSTGELFF. The chain is built from TRBV7-9 and TRBJ2-2; D gene ambiguous. The germline V gene has CDR1 SEHNR and CDR2 FQNEAQ (reference sequence). CDR3 length: 12 residues. The ends were cut back, 3 bases at V and 4 bases at J, with 3 bases in the middle.

The chain uses TRBV5-8 and TRBJ1-5; possibly TRBD1 for D (6 bases). The CDR3 contains 15 residues. In germline, CDR1 is SGHTS, CDR2 YDEGEE. Trimming pared 0 bases from V and 6 bases from J, leaving 13 bases between. The CDR3 reads CASSLVGRGGQPQHF. The CDR3 DNA is TGTGCCAGCAGCTTGGTCGGCAGGGGAGGTCAGCCCCAGCATTTT.

This clonotype has more than one count but fewer than ten. The rearrangement links TRBV20-1 to TRBJ2-7; the D gene could be TRBD1 or TRBD2 (5 bases each). CDR3 length: 14 residues. V was trimmed by 2 bases and J by 4 bases, leaving 15 bases between them. Germline V gene data show CDR1 as DFQATT and CDR2 as SNEGSKA (reference sequence). The chain's CDR3 is CSARKRGALYEQYF. In DNA, the CDR3 is TGCAGTGCTAGAAAACGGGGCGCCCTTTACGAGCAGTACTTC.

The chain recombines TRBV7-2 with TRBJ2-1; D uncertain. In germline, CDR1 is SGHTA, CDR2 FQGNSA. V was trimmed by 8 bases and J by 4 bases, leaving 9 bases between them. The CDR3 runs to 12 residues. CDR3: CASLIGYNEQFF. CDR3 bases: TGTGCCAGCCTTATAGGGTACAATGAGCAGTTCTTC.

The chain recombines TRBV19 with TRBJ2-1; D gene unclear. This CDR3 is built from 13 residues. Germline-derived CDR1 and CDR2 are LNHDA and SQIVND (reference sequence). With 4 bases removed from V and 6 bases from J, the gap between germline ends came to 10 bases. The CDR3 nucleotides are TGTGCCAGTAGTACCATAGGCAGCAATGAGCAGTTCTTC. Amino acid sequence: CASSTIGSNEQFF.

This rearrangement joins TRBV10-3 to TRBJ2-7; TRBD1 is a possible D gene (6 bases). The ends were cut back, 5 bases at V and 6 bases at J, with 11 bases in the middle. The germline V gene has CDR1 ENHRY and CDR2 SYGVKD. There are 12 residues in the CDR3. The CDR3 DNA is TGTGCCATCAGTACCACAGGGTTCGAGCAGTACTTC. Translated: CAISTTGFEQYF.

V is TRBV2 and J is TRBJ2-7, with D possibly TRBD2 on 5 matching bases. V lost 6 bases and J 5 bases, leaving 11 bases between the germline ends. The CDR3 is 12 amino acids. The germline V gene encodes CDR1 SNHLY and CDR2 FYNNEI. The CDR3 coding sequence is TGTGCCAGCAGGGTAGCGTCCCACGAGCAGTACTTC. This codes for CASRVASHEQYF.

V and J are TRBV7-2 and TRBJ2-2, with a possible D match to TRBD1 (5 bases). Germline-derived CDR1 and CDR2 are SGHTA and FQGNSA. This CDR3 is 12 amino acids long. Between the trimmed V and J ends, which lost 7 bases and 4 bases, there was a span of 7 bases. CDR3 in DNA: TGTGCCAGCAAGGGGTCCACCGGGGAGCTGTTTTTT. Protein product: CASKGSTGELFF.

This clonotype was counted at least ten times. The chain uses TRBV7-2 and TRBJ1-1, with D hard to call. V was clipped by 2 bases and J by 5 bases, with 6 bases between them. The CDR3 length is 12 residues. Germline V gene sequence: CDR1 SGHTA, CDR2 FQGNSA. The CDR3 sequence: CASSLWETEAFF. CDR3 DNA sequence: TGTGCCAGCAGCTTATGGGAAACTGAAGCTTTCTTT.

The CDR3 loop reads CASSLANRGSYEQFF. The CDR3 nucleotides read TGTGCCAGCAGCTTAGCGAACAGGGGAAGTTATGAGCAGTTCTTC. V gene TRBV7-8 combines with J gene TRBJ2-1; 7 bases align to TRBD1. The germline V gene encodes CDR1 SGHVS and CDR2 FQNEAQ. V gave up 0 bases and J gave up 8 bases; unmatched junction bases: 7. CDR3 length: 15 residues.